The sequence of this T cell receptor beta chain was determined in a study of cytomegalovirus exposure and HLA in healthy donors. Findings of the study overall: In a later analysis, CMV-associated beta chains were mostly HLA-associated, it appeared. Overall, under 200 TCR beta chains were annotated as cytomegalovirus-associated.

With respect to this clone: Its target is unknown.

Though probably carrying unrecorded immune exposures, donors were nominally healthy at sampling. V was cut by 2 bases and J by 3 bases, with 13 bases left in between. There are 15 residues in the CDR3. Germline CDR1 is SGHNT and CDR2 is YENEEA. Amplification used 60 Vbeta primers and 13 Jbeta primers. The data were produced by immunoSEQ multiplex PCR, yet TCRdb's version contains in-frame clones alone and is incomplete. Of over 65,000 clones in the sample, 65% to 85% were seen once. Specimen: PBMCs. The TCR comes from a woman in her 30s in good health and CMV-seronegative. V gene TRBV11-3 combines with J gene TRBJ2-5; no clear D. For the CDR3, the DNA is TGTGCCAGCAGCTTATCTCCTACGTATGAAGAGACCCAGTACTTC. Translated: CASSLSPTYEETQYF.